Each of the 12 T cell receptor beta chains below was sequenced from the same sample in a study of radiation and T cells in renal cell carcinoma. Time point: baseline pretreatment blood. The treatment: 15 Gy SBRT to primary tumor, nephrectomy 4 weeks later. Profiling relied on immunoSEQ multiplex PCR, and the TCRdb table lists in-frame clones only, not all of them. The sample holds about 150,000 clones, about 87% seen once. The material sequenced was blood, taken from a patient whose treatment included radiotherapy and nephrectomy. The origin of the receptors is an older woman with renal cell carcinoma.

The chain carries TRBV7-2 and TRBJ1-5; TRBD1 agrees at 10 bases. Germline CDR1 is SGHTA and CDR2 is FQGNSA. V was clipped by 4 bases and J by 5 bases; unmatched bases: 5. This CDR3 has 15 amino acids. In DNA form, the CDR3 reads TGTGCCAGCAGCTCGACAGGGGGCCTCGATCAGCCCCAGCATTTT. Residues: CASSSTGGLDQPQHF.

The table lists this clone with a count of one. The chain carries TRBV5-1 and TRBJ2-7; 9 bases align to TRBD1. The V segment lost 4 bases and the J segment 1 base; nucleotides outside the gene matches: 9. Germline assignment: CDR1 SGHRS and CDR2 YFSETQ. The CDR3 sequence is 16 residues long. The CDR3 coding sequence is TGCGCCAGCAGCCTGGGAGGGACAGGGCCTTCCTACGAGCAGTACTTC. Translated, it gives CASSLGGTGPSYEQYF. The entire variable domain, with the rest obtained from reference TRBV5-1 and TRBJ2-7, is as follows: KAGVTQTPRYLIKTRGQQVTLSCSPISGHRSVSWYQQTPGQGLQFLFEYFSETQRNKGNFPGRFSGRQFSNSRSEMNVSTLELGDSALYLCASSLGGTGPSYEQYFGPGTRLTVT.

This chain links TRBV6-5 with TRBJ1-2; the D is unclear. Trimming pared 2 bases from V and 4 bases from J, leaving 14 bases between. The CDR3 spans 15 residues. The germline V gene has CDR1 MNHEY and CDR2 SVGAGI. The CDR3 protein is CASSYRTDGLYGYTF. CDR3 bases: TGTGCCAGCAGTTACAGAACGGACGGCCTCTATGGCTACACCTTC.

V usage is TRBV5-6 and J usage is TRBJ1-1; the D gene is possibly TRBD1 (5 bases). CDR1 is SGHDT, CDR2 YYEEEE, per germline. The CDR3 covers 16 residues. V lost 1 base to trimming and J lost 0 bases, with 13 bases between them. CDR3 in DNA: TGTGCCAGCAGCTTGTATGCTGGGGCGGTGAACACTGAAGCTTTCTTT. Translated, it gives CASSLYAGAVNTEAFF.

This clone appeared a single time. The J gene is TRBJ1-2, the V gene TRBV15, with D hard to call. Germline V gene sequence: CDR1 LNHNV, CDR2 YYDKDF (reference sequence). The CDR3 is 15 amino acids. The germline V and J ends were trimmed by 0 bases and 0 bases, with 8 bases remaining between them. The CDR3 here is CATSRDVASNYGYTF. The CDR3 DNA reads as TGTGCCACCAGCAGAGATGTGGCATCTAACTATGGCTACACCTTC.

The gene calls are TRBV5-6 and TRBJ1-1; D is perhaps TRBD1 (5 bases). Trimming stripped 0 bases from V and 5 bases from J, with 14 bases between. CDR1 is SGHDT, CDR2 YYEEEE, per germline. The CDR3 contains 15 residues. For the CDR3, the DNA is TGTGCCAGCAGCTTGGAAGGCCGGGGCGGAACTGAAGCTTTCTTT. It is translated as CASSLEGRGGTEAFF.

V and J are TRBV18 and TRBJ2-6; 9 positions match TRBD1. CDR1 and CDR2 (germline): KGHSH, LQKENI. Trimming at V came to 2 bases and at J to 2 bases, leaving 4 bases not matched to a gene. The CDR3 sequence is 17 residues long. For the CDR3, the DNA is TGTGCCAGCTCACCAATTGGACAGGGGACTGGGGCCAACGTCCTGACTTTC. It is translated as CASSPIGQGTGANVLTF.

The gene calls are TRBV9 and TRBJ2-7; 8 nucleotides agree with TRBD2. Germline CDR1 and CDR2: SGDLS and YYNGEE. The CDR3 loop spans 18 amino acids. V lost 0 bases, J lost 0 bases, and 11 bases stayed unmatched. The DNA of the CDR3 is TGTGCCAGCAGCGTAGAGAAGCGGGGGAGCTCCCGCTCCTACGAGCAGTACTTC. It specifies CASSVEKRGSSRSYEQYF.

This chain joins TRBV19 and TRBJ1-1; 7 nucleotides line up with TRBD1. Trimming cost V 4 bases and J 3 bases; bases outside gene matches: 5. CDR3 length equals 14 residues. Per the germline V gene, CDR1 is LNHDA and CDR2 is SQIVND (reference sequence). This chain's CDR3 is CASSKTGRDTEAFF. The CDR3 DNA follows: TGTGCCAGTAGTAAGACAGGGAGGGACACTGAAGCTTTCTTT.

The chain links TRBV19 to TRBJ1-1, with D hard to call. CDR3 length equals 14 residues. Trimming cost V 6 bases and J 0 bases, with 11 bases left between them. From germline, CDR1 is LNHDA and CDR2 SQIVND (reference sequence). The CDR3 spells CASRETLLNTEAFF. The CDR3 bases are TGTGCCAGTAGAGAGACCTTACTGAACACTGAAGCTTTCTTT.

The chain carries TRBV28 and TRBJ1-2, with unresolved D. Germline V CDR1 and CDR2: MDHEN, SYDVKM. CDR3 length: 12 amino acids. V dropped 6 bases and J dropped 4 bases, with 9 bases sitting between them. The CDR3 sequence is CASSPPGYGYTF. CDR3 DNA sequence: TGTGCCAGCAGCCCACCCGGCTATGGCTACACCTTC.

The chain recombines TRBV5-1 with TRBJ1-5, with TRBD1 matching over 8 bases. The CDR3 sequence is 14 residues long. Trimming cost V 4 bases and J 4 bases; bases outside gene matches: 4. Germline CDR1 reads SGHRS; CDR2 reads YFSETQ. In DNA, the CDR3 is TGCGCCAGCAGCCCCACAGGGGGGAATCAGCCCCAGCATTTT. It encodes CASSPTGGNQPQHF.